Listed here are 13 T cell receptor beta chains from one sample, sequenced in a study of cytomegalovirus exposure and HLA in healthy donors. Amplification used 60 Vbeta primers and 13 Jbeta primers. TCRdb keeps only in-frame clones here, not all; method: immunoSEQ multiplex PCR. The profile shows approximately 90,000 clones, about four fifths of them singletons. The sequencing sample was made of PBMCs. These receptors originate from a woman in her thirties or forties in good health and CMV-seronegative.

The chain is built from TRBV28 and TRBJ2-5; 8 bases fit TRBD1. V lost 6 bases and J lost 2; bases outside the gene matches: 2. Germline V gives CDR1 MDHEN, CDR2 SYDVKM. The CDR3 consists of 13 residues. DNA of the CDR3: TGTGCCAGCAGGGGGACAGGTCAAGAGACCCAGTACTTC. It encodes CASRGTGQETQYF.

The sample holds a few counts of this clone. The CDR3 coding sequence is TGCGCCAGCAGCGCGACTAGCAGGGTGTTCTTC. Its translation is CASSATSRVFF. V usage is TRBV5-1 and J usage is TRBJ2-1; TRBD2 aligns across 7 bases. In germline, CDR1 is SGHRS, CDR2 YFSETQ. Trimming removed 4 bases from V and 15 bases from J; junction bases left unmatched: 7. The CDR3 spans 11 residues.

This clone was recorded only once. V usage is TRBV30 and J usage is TRBJ1-4, with a possible D match to TRBD1 (6 bases). The CDR3 extends over 15 amino acids. Trimming removed 0 bases from V and 5 bases from J, with 13 bases in between. Germline V lookup: CDR1 GTSNPN, CDR2 SVGIG (reference sequence). CDR3 region: CAWSVNTGRNEKLFF. In DNA form, the CDR3 reads TGTGCCTGGAGTGTAAACACAGGGCGAAATGAAAAACTGTTTTTT. The complete variable domain, with remaining parts taken from reference TRBV30 and TRBJ1-4, reads SQTIHQWPATLVQPVGSPLSLECTVEGTSNPNLYWYRQAAGRGLQLLFYSVGIGQISSEVPQNLSASRPQDRQFILSSKKLLLSDSGFYLCAWSVNTGRNEKLFFGSGTQLSVL.

The chain has TRBV2 and TRBJ1-4; 8 bases are a match to TRBD1. The trim removed 3 bases at V and 6 bases at J, leaving 6 bases unmatched. The CDR3 extends over 15 amino acids. Germline V gives CDR1 SNHLY, CDR2 FYNNEI. CDR3 DNA: TGTGCCAGCAGTGAGGACAGGGTGCCTGATGAAAAACTGTTTTTT. Translating it yields CASSEDRVPDEKLFF. Filled out from reference TRBV2 and TRBJ1-4, the complete variable domain reads EPEVTQTPSHQVTQMGQEVILRCVPISNHLYFYWYRQILGQKVEFLVSFYNNEISEKSEIFDDQFSVERPDGSNFTLKIRSTKLEDSAMYFCASSEDRVPDEKLFFGSGTQLSVL.

This clone came up once. The chain uses TRBV6-6 and TRBJ2-5; D perhaps matches TRBD2 (5 bases). The ends were cut back, 0 bases at V and 8 bases at J, with 13 bases in the middle. Germline values: CDR1 MNHNY, CDR2 SVGAGI (reference sequence). The CDR3 sequence is 14 residues long. The CDR3 sequence: CASSYSWYGDTQYF. In DNA form, the CDR3 reads TGTGCCAGCAGTTACTCTTGGTACGGGGATACCCAGTACTTC.

The chain links TRBV27 to TRBJ1-2; TRBD1 matches 7 bases. V gave up 6 bases and J gave up 0 bases; unmatched junction bases: 7. The CDR3 covers 15 residues. Germline CDR1 reads MNHEY; CDR2 reads SMNVEV (reference sequence). This CDR3 is CASRKTGTANYGYTF. In DNA form, the CDR3 reads TGTGCCAGCAGGAAAACCGGGACAGCTAACTATGGCTACACCTTC.

This clone was seen once. The chain carries TRBV5-1 and TRBJ2-3, with D uncertain. Germline lookup yields CDR1 SGHRS and CDR2 YFSETQ. Trimming cost V 4 bases and J 6 bases, with 12 bases left between them. The CDR3 is 13 residues long. CDR3 bases: TGCGCCAGCAGCCACCCTACTGTTGATACGCAGTATTTT. It codes for CASSHPTVDTQYF.

The rearrangement joins TRBV27 to TRBJ2-7; a weak D match, TRBD1 (7 bases). This CDR3 comprises 15 residues. Germline V CDR1 and CDR2: MNHEY, SMNVEV (reference sequence). V lost 5 bases and J 2 bases, leaving 16 bases between the germline ends. The CDR3 nucleotides are TGTGCCAGCAGTGGCTTGGCAGGGGGGACCTACGAGCAGTACTTC. Translation gives CASSGLAGGTYEQYF.

This clone came up once. J is TRBJ2-1 and V is TRBV7-2; 8 bases map to TRBD1. V dropped 5 bases and J dropped 0; count of bases not matched to a gene: 6. The CDR3 is 16 residues long. The germline V gene has CDR1 SGHTA and CDR2 FQGNSA. The CDR3 DNA follows: TGTGCCAGCAGCCAACAGGGGGGCGTCTCCTACAATGAGCAGTTCTTC. Amino acid sequence: CASSQQGGVSYNEQFF.

This clone was seen only a few times. The V and J genes are TRBV7-9 and TRBJ1-2; 9 positions agree with TRBD1. The ends lost 6 bases at V and 3 bases at J; junction bases unmatched: 5. The CDR3 loop spans 14 amino acids. Per germline, CDR1 SEHNR and CDR2 FQNEAQ (reference sequence). The CDR3 sequence is CASSLDRGYYGYTF. For the CDR3, the DNA is TGTGCCAGCAGTTTGGACAGGGGCTACTATGGCTACACCTTC.

The rearrangement joins TRBV2 to TRBJ2-7, with D perhaps matching TRBD2 (6 bases). The CDR3 is 13 amino acids. V lost 5 bases and J 2 bases, leaving 10 bases between the germline ends. From germline, CDR1 is SNHLY and CDR2 FYNNEI. The CDR3 DNA sequence: TGTGCCAGCAGTAGAGGCGGGGCCTACGAGCAGTACTTC. Its translation: CASSRGGAYEQYF.

The chain links TRBV6-5 to TRBJ1-2; tentatively, D is TRBD1 (5 bases). Trimming stripped 6 bases from V and 5 bases from J, with 16 bases between. This CDR3 comprises 14 residues. Germline CDR1 and CDR2: MNHEY and SVGAGI. The CDR3 sequence: CASRDSQSRYGYTF. Written as DNA, the CDR3 is TGTGCCAGCAGAGACAGCCAGTCTCGTTATGGCTACACCTTC.

This chain joins TRBV27 and TRBJ1-5, with D possibly TRBD1 on 5 matching bases. Germline CDR1 reads MNHEY; CDR2 reads SMNVEV (reference sequence). Trimming removed 6 bases at V and 6 bases at J, with 12 bases between. The CDR3 spans 13 residues. In nucleotides, the CDR3 is TGTGCCAGCAGCCATACAGGAATTCAGCCCCAGCATTTT. Translated, it gives CASSHTGIQPQHF.